A selection of T cell receptor beta chains follows, all from one sample in a study of shared clonotypes between healthy human individuals. Libraries were prepared by immunoSEQ multiplex PCR; TCRdb keeps only in-frame clonotypes and omits some of them. The sample has more than 2,000,000 clones, approximately 95% seen once. Sequences were obtained from naive CD4+ T cells from PBMCs. The origin of the receptors is a man younger than 35 in good health. Some clones in this sample may be carry-over from other donors' samples. The CDR3 runs from the conserved cysteine through the conserved F or W. A D gene is named only where the DNA matches it firmly. Not all rows give a size; the values are once, few, many and, for expanded clones, a class.

j_gene: TRBJ2-5; d_gene: NA; v_gene: TRBV5-1; abundance: NA; CDR3aa: CASSLYGGETQYF; CDR3nt: TGCGCCAGCAGCCTGTATGGGGGAGAGACCCAGTACTTC
j_gene: TRBJ2-7; d_gene: TRBD1; v_gene: TRBV30; abundance: NA; CDR3aa: CACLGQGPYEQYF; CDR3nt: TGTGCCTGCCTGGGACAGGGCCCCTACGAGCAGTACTTC
j_gene: TRBJ2-3; d_gene: TRBD2; v_gene: TRBV27; abundance: NA; CDR3aa: CASSFNPLAGADTQYF; CDR3nt: TGTGCCAGCAGTTTTAATCCCCTAGCGGGAGCAGATACGCAGTATTTT
j_gene: TRBJ2-5; d_gene: NA; v_gene: TRBV2; abundance: NA; CDR3aa: CASGKGQQETQYF; CDR3nt: TGTGCCAGTGGAAAAGGACAGCAAGAGACCCAGTACTTC
j_gene: TRBJ2-7; d_gene: NA; v_gene: TRBV19; abundance: NA; CDR3aa: CASSPRDGLSYEQYF; CDR3nt: TGTGCCAGTAGTCCTCGGGACGGACTCTCCTACGAGCAGTACTTC
j_gene: TRBJ1-1; d_gene: NA; v_gene: TRBV27; abundance: once; CDR3aa: CASSLNYGPETEAFF; CDR3nt: TGTGCCAGCAGTTTGAATTACGGTCCGGAAACTGAAGCTTTCTTT
j_gene: TRBJ2-2; d_gene: NA; v_gene: TRBV6-6; abundance: NA; CDR3aa: CASSTLSGELFF; CDR3nt: TGTGCCAGCAGTACCTTGTCGGGGGAGCTGTTTTTT
j_gene: TRBJ1-1; d_gene: TRBD1; v_gene: TRBV28; abundance: NA; CDR3aa: CASSRQGVEAFF; CDR3nt: TGTGCCAGCAGCCGACAGGGCGTTGAAGCTTTCTTT
j_gene: TRBJ2-7; d_gene: TRBD2; v_gene: TRBV7-7; abundance: NA; CDR3aa: CASSPAGASGIGEQYF; CDR3nt: TGTGCCAGCAGTCCCGCGGGGGCTAGCGGGATCGGCGAGCAGTACTTC
j_gene: TRBJ1-3; d_gene: NA; v_gene: TRBV7-9; abundance: NA; CDR3aa: CASSQQGSGNTIYF; CDR3nt: TGTGCCAGCAGCCAACAGGGATCTGGAAACACCATATATTTT
j_gene: TRBJ1-4; d_gene: TRBD1; v_gene: TRBV28; abundance: NA; CDR3aa: CASSSRGLGEKLFF; CDR3nt: TGTGCCAGCAGTTCCAGGGGGCTAGGGGAAAAACTGTTTTTT
j_gene: TRBJ1-4; d_gene: NA; v_gene: TRBV18; abundance: NA; CDR3aa: CASSPANEKLFF; CDR3nt: TGTGCCAGCTCACCAGCAAATGAAAAACTGTTTTTT
j_gene: TRBJ1-2; d_gene: NA; v_gene: TRBV28; abundance: NA; CDR3aa: CAITGNYGYTF; CDR3nt: TGTGCCATTACGGGGAACTATGGCTACACCTTC
j_gene: TRBJ2-2; d_gene: TRBD2; v_gene: TRBV5-1; abundance: NA; CDR3aa: CASSQQPGSGSGELFF; CDR3nt: TGCGCCAGCAGCCAACAACCGGGTAGCGGGTCCGGGGAGCTGTTTTTT
j_gene: TRBJ1-1; d_gene: TRBD1; v_gene: TRBV2; abundance: NA; CDR3aa: CASSKQGTNTEAFF; CDR3nt: TGTGCCAGCAGCAAACAGGGGACCAACACTGAAGCTTTCTTT
j_gene: TRBJ2-1; d_gene: NA; v_gene: TRBV10-3; abundance: NA; CDR3aa: CAISERGYNEQFF; CDR3nt: TGTGCCATCAGTGAGAGGGGATACAATGAGCAGTTCTTC
j_gene: TRBJ2-1; d_gene: TRBD1; v_gene: TRBV11-3; abundance: NA; CDR3aa: CASSRAGTGGLDEQFF; CDR3nt: TGTGCCAGCAGCAGAGCCGGGACAGGGGGCCTCGATGAGCAGTTCTTC
j_gene: TRBJ2-7; d_gene: NA; v_gene: TRBV5-6; abundance: NA; CDR3aa: CASSLGHGKGEQYF; CDR3nt: TGTGCCAGCAGCTTGGGGCACGGGAAGGGCGAGCAGTACTTC
j_gene: TRBJ1-4; d_gene: NA; v_gene: TRBV9; abundance: once; CDR3aa: CASSDFTGGELGYEKLFF; CDR3nt: TGTGCCAGCAGTGATTTCACCGGGGGCGAATTAGGATACGAAAAACTGTTTTTT
j_gene: TRBJ1-2; d_gene: TRBD1; v_gene: TRBV4-1; abundance: NA; CDR3aa: CASSQGRGGSSTGPHNYGYTF; CDR3nt: TGCGCCAGCAGCCAAGGTCGGGGGGGTTCCTCGACAGGGCCCCACAACTATGGCTACACCTTC
j_gene: TRBJ1-1; d_gene: NA; v_gene: TRBV5-1; abundance: NA; CDR3aa: CASSSGRETEAFF; CDR3nt: TGCGCCAGCAGCTCGGGGCGAGAGACTGAAGCTTTCTTT
j_gene: TRBJ2-1; d_gene: TRBD2; v_gene: TRBV25-1; abundance: once; CDR3aa: CASRPGTSGRNEQFF; CDR3nt: TGTGCCAGCAGGCCCGGGACTAGCGGGAGGAATGAGCAGTTCTTC
j_gene: TRBJ2-2; d_gene: NA; v_gene: TRBV5-1; abundance: NA; CDR3aa: CASSRPVGESGELFF; CDR3nt: TGCGCCAGCAGCCGGCCTGTTGGAGAATCCGGGGAGCTGTTTTTT
j_gene: TRBJ2-2; d_gene: NA; v_gene: TRBV7-9; abundance: NA; CDR3aa: CASRPWQGDTGELFF; CDR3nt: TGTGCCAGCAGGCCTTGGCAGGGAGACACCGGGGAGCTGTTTTTT
j_gene: TRBJ2-7; d_gene: NA; v_gene: TRBV5-1; abundance: NA; CDR3aa: CASSFGQTYEQYF; CDR3nt: TGCGCCAGCAGCTTCGGACAGACCTACGAGCAGTACTTC
j_gene: TRBJ2-2; d_gene: TRBD2; v_gene: TRBV4-1; abundance: NA; CDR3aa: CASSQASQILLAGVVTGELFF; CDR3nt: TGCGCCAGCAGCCAAGCAAGTCAGATACTGCTAGCGGGAGTCGTCACCGGGGAGCTGTTTTTT
j_gene: TRBJ2-3; d_gene: TRBD1; v_gene: TRBV5-1; abundance: NA; CDR3aa: CASSRSTRDREGTQYF; CDR3nt: TGCGCCAGCAGCCGCAGTACAAGGGACAGGGAAGGTACGCAGTATTTT
j_gene: TRBJ1-1; d_gene: NA; v_gene: TRBV9; abundance: once; CDR3aa: CASSNHPNTEAFF; CDR3nt: TGTGCCAGCAGCAATCACCCGAACACTGAAGCTTTCTTT
j_gene: TRBJ2-7; d_gene: TRBD2; v_gene: TRBV9; abundance: NA; CDR3aa: CASSATSGTLEQYF; CDR3nt: TGTGCCAGCAGCGCGACTAGCGGGACACTCGAGCAGTACTTC
j_gene: TRBJ2-7; d_gene: TRBD2; v_gene: TRBV7-2; abundance: NA; CDR3aa: CASSLDSSGHYEQYF; CDR3nt: TGTGCCAGCAGCTTAGATTCTAGCGGGCACTACGAGCAGTACTTC
j_gene: TRBJ2-7; d_gene: TRBD1; v_gene: TRBV27; abundance: once; CDR3aa: CASRSAGTGGYPPYF; CDR3nt: TGTGCCAGCAGGTCTGCCGGGACAGGGGGCTACCCCCCGTACTTC
j_gene: TRBJ1-1; d_gene: NA; v_gene: TRBV6-5; abundance: NA; CDR3aa: CASCSPGVVAEAFF; CDR3nt: TGTGCCAGCTGCTCCCCAGGCGTGGTCGCTGAAGCTTTCTTT
j_gene: TRBJ2-5; d_gene: NA; v_gene: TRBV5-1; abundance: NA; CDR3aa: CASSLGGGGQETQYF; CDR3nt: TGCGCCAGCAGCTTAGGAGGGGGAGGCCAAGAGACCCAGTACTTC
j_gene: TRBJ2-5; d_gene: NA; v_gene: TRBV15; abundance: NA; CDR3aa: CATSRAWRHPLKETQYF; CDR3nt: TGTGCCACCAGCAGAGCTTGGAGACACCCGTTGAAAGAGACCCAGTACTTC
j_gene: TRBJ2-1; d_gene: NA; v_gene: TRBV4-1; abundance: NA; CDR3aa: CASSQDEGVGEQFF; CDR3nt: TGCGCCAGCAGCCAAGATGAAGGCGTAGGTGAGCAGTTCTTC
j_gene: TRBJ2-6; d_gene: NA; v_gene: TRBV27; abundance: once; CDR3aa: CASRGTEAGANVLTF; CDR3nt: TGTGCCAGCAGGGGGACGGAGGCTGGGGCCAACGTCCTGACTTTC
j_gene: TRBJ1-1; d_gene: NA; v_gene: TRBV7-9; abundance: few; CDR3aa: CASSLAQGTEAFF; CDR3nt: TGTGCCAGCAGCTTAGCCCAGGGAACTGAAGCTTTCTTT
j_gene: TRBJ2-5; d_gene: TRBD2; v_gene: TRBV9; abundance: once; CDR3aa: CASSVRGEETQYF; CDR3nt: TGTGCCAGCAGCGTTCGGGGGGAAGAGACCCAGTACTTC
j_gene: TRBJ2-7; d_gene: TRBD1; v_gene: TRBV18; abundance: NA; CDR3aa: CASSPPIGQGASHEQYF; CDR3nt: TGTGCCAGCTCACCACCCATAGGACAGGGGGCGTCCCACGAGCAGTACTTC
j_gene: TRBJ1-5; d_gene: NA; v_gene: TRBV27; abundance: NA; CDR3aa: CASSFRGFGNQPQHF; CDR3nt: TGTGCCAGCAGTTTCAGGGGATTTGGCAATCAGCCCCAGCATTTT
j_gene: TRBJ2-7; d_gene: TRBD1; v_gene: TRBV29-1; abundance: NA; CDR3aa: CSVGTGVTYEQYF; CDR3nt: TGCAGCGTCGGGACAGGGGTAACCTACGAGCAGTACTTC
j_gene: TRBJ2-7; d_gene: TRBD2; v_gene: TRBV7-2; abundance: NA; CDR3aa: CASSRRTSGFPTYEQYF; CDR3nt: TGTGCCAGCAGCCGCCGGACTAGCGGGTTTCCGACCTACGAGCAGTACTTC
j_gene: TRBJ2-3; d_gene: NA; v_gene: TRBV27; abundance: NA; CDR3aa: CASSLSPGASGTDTQYF; CDR3nt: TGTGCCAGCAGTTTATCGCCGGGGGCTAGCGGCACAGATACGCAGTATTTT
j_gene: TRBJ2-5; d_gene: NA; v_gene: TRBV7-8; abundance: NA; CDR3aa: CASSQQMIQETQYF; CDR3nt: TGTGCCAGCAGCCAACAGATGATTCAAGAGACCCAGTACTTC
j_gene: TRBJ2-6; d_gene: NA; v_gene: TRBV5-8; abundance: once; CDR3aa: CASRGGYGANVLTF; CDR3nt: TGTGCCAGCAGGGGGGGATACGGGGCCAACGTCCTGACTTTC
j_gene: TRBJ1-1; d_gene: NA; v_gene: TRBV18; abundance: NA; CDR3aa: CASSPSTWTDEAFF; CDR3nt: TGTGCCAGCTCACCCAGCACGTGGACAGATGAAGCTTTCTTT
j_gene: TRBJ1-3; d_gene: NA; v_gene: TRBV19; abundance: NA; CDR3aa: CASIGLTGNTIYF; CDR3nt: TGTGCCAGTATAGGACTGACCGGAAACACCATATATTTT
j_gene: TRBJ1-4; d_gene: NA; v_gene: TRBV28; abundance: once; CDR3aa: CASTPGGALATNEKLFF; CDR3nt: TGTGCCAGCACCCCGGGGGGGGCCCTGGCCACTAATGAAAAACTGTTTTTT
j_gene: TRBJ1-4; d_gene: NA; v_gene: TRBV27; abundance: NA; CDR3aa: CASSTSWGGEKLFF; CDR3nt: TGTGCCAGCAGCACCTCATGGGGGGGCGAAAAACTGTTTTTT
j_gene: TRBJ2-1; d_gene: TRBD2; v_gene: TRBV4-2; abundance: NA; CDR3aa: CASSQRTSGSSYNEQFF; CDR3nt: TGTGCCAGCAGCCAGAGGACTAGCGGGAGTTCCTACAATGAGCAGTTCTTC
j_gene: TRBJ1-3; d_gene: NA; v_gene: TRBV6-5; abundance: NA; CDR3aa: CASSPRPGNTIYF; CDR3nt: TGTGCCAGCAGCCCGCGCCCTGGAAACACCATATATTTT
j_gene: TRBJ2-3; d_gene: NA; v_gene: TRBV18; abundance: NA; CDR3aa: CASSRSRGTDTQYF; CDR3nt: TGTGCCAGCTCCCGCAGTAGGGGGACAGATACGCAGTATTTT
j_gene: TRBJ2-7; d_gene: TRBD1; v_gene: TRBV4-1; abundance: NA; CDR3aa: CASSQTDREPPVGEQYF; CDR3nt: TGCGCCAGCAGCCAAACCGACAGGGAGCCGCCCGTCGGCGAGCAGTACTTC
j_gene: TRBJ2-7; d_gene: NA; v_gene: TRBV4-1; abundance: NA; CDR3aa: CASSQFTTGPATYEQYF; CDR3nt: TGCGCCAGCAGCCAGTTCACCACAGGGCCAGCAACATACGAGCAGTACTTC